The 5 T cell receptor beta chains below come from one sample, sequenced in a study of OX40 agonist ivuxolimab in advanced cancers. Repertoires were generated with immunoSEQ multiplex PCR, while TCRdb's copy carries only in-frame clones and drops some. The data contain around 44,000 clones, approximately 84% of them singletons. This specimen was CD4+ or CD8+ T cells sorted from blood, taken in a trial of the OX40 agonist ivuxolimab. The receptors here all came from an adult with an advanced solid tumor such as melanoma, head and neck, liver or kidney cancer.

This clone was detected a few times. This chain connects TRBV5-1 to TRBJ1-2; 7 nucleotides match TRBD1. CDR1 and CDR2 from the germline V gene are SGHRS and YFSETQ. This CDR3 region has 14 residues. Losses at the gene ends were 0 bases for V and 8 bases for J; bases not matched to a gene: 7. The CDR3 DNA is TGCGCCAGCAGCTTGGACAGGGGAAGGGAGGGCTACACCTTC. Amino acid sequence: CASSLDRGREGYTF.

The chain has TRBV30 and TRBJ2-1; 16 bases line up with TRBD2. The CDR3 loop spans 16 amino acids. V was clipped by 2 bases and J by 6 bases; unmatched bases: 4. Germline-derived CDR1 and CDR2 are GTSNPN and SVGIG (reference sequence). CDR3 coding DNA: TGTGCCTGGAGTACCGGGACTAGCGGGAGGGCCAATGAGCAGTTCTTC. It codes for CAWSTGTSGRANEQFF.

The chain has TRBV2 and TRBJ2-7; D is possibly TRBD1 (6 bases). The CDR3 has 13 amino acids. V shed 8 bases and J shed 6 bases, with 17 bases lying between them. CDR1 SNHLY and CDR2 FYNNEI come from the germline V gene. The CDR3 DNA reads TGTGCCAGCGACAACAGGGCAAGGGGCGAGCAGTACTTC. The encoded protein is CASDNRARGEQYF.

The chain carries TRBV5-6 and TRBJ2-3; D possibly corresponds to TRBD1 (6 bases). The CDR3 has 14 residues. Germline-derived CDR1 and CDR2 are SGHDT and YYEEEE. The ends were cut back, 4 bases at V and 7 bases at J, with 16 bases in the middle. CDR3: CASSLGDTAYTQYF. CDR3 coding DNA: TGTGCCAGCAGCCTAGGGGACACAGCATATACGCAGTATTTT.

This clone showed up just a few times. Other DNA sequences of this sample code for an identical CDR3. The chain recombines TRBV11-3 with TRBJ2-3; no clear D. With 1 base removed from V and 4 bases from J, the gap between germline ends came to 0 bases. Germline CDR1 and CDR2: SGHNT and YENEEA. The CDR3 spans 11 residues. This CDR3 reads CASSLADTQYF. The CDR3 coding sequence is TGTGCCAGCAGCTTAGCAGATACGCAGTATTTT. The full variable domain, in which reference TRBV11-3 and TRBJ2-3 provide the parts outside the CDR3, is EAGVVQSPRYKIIEKKQPVAFWCNPISGHNTLYWYLQNLGQGPELLIRYENEEAVDDSQLPKDRFSAERLKGVDSTLKIQPAELGDSAVYLCASSLADTQYFGPGTRLTVL.